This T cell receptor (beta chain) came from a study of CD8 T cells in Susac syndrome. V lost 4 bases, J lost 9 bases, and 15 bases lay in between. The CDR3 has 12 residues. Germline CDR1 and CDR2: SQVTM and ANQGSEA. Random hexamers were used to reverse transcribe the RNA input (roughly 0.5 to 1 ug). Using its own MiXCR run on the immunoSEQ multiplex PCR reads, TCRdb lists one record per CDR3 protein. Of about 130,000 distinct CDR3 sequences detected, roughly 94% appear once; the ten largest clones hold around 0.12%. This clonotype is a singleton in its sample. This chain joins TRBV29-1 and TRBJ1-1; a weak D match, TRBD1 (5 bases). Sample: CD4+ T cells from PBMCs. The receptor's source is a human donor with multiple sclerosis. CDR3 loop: CSVGVGGGKAFF. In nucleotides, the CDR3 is TGCAGCGTTGGGGTGGGCGGGGGAAAAGCTTTCTTT.